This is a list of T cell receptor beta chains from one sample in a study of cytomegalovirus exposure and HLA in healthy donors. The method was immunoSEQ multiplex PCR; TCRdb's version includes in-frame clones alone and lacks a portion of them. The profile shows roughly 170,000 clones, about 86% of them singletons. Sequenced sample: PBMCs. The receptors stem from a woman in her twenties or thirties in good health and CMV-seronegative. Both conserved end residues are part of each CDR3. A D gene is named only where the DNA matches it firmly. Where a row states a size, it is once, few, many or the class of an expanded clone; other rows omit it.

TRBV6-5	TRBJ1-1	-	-	CASSYSIQNTEAFF	TGTGCCAGCAGTTACTCGATACAGAACACTGAAGCTTTCTTT
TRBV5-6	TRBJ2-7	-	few	CASSLFQVPYEQYF	TGTGCCAGCAGCTTGTTCCAGGTTCCCTACGAGCAGTACTTC
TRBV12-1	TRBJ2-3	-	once	CASSFVRSGGLHPTDTQYF	TGTGCCAGCAGCTTTGTAAGAAGCGGGGGCCTCCACCCCACAGATACGCAGTATTTT
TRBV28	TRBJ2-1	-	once	CASSLRPEYGNEQFF	TGTGCCAGCAGTTTAAGACCGGAGTATGGGAATGAGCAGTTCTTC
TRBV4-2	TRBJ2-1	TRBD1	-	CASSQLRQGYNEQFF	TGTGCCAGCAGCCAGCTTAGACAGGGATACAATGAGCAGTTCTTC
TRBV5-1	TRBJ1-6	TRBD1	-	CASSAPDRGPNSPLHF	TGCGCCAGCAGCGCACCCGACAGGGGCCCTAATTCACCCCTCCACTTT
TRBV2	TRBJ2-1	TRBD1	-	CASSEGQGNEQFF	TGTGCCAGCAGTGAAGGACAGGGCAATGAGCAGTTCTTC
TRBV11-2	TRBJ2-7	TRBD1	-	CASSLDRSSYEQYF	TGTGCCAGCAGCCTGGACAGGAGCTCCTACGAGCAGTACTTC
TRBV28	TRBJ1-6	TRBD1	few	CASSFGMGQGGSPLHF	TGTGCCAGCAGTTTTGGAATGGGACAGGGAGGATCACCCCTCCACTTT
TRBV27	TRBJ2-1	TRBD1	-	CASSLSIRDREEQFF	TGTGCCAGCAGTTTATCTATCCGGGACAGAGAGGAGCAGTTCTTC
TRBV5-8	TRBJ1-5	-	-	CASRGGAGVNQPQHF	TGTGCCAGCAGAGGCGGGGCAGGAGTAAATCAGCCCCAGCATTTT
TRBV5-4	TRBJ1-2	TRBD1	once	CASSPPGQVYGYTF	TGTGCCAGCAGCCCCCCCGGACAGGTTTATGGCTACACCTTC
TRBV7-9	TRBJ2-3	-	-	CASSFGGSTDTQYF	TGTGCCAGCAGCTTCGGCGGGAGCACAGATACGCAGTATTTT
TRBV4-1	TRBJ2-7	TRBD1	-	CASSQWGQTYEQYF	TGCGCCAGCAGCCAATGGGGACAGACCTACGAGCAGTACTTC
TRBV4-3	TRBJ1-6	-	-	CASSQRVTGRSNSPLHF	TGCGCCAGCAGCCAACGAGTCACGGGAAGGTCTAATTCACCCCTCCACTTT
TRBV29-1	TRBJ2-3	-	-	CSVVRQGTDTQYF	TGCAGCGTTGTCAGACAGGGCACAGATACGCAGTATTTT
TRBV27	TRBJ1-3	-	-	CASSLYPPGHVSGNTIYF	TGTGCCAGCAGTTTATATCCCCCTGGACACGTCTCTGGAAACACCATATATTTT
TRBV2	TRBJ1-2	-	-	CASSPVTREYGYTF	TGTGCCAGCAGCCCAGTCACGAGGGAGTATGGCTACACCTTC
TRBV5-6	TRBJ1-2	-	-	CASSMTGHGYTF	TGTGCCAGCAGCATGACAGGACATGGCTACACCTTC
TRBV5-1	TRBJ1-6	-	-	CASSPERPRTGSPLHF	TGCGCCAGCAGCCCGGAACGTCCGCGGACTGGTTCACCCCTCCACTTT
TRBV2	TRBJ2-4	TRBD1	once	CASSDVQGKNIQYF	TGTGCCAGCAGTGACGTACAGGGGAAAAACATTCAGTACTTC
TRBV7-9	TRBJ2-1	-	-	CSSSLIGSGEQFF	TGTTCCAGCAGCTTGATAGGGTCAGGGGAGCAGTTCTTC
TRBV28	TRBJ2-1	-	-	CASSAGISYNEQFF	TGTGCCAGCAGTGCAGGGATCTCCTACAATGAGCAGTTCTTC
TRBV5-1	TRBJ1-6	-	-	CASSLGQGGSPLHF	TGCGCCAGCAGCTTGGGGCAGGGTGGTTCACCCCTCCACTTT
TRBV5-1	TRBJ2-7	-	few	CASSFTGEAGYEQYF	TGCGCCAGCAGCTTTACAGGGGAGGCGGGCTACGAGCAGTACTTC